Here is one T cell receptor (beta chain) with its context. Its cognate antigen is unknown. This entry belongs to a study of identical twins. Findings of the study overall: One should note that invariant MAIT and iNKT cells could partly confound zero-insertion analyses.

In TCRdb, the 5' RACE reads were re-called with MiXCR into one record per CDR3 protein. Of about 690,000 distinct CDR3 sequences listed, 21% are singletons. Germline loops: CDR1 SEHNR, CDR2 FQNEAQ (reference sequence). V was clipped by 5 bases and J by 8 bases, with 16 bases between them. CDR3 length: 14 amino acids. Another study also made use of these data, one on T cells expressing NK-cell markers. From that second work: Six or seven donors had dominant NKG2C+ clonotypes that comprised about 1.0-7.0% of their CD8+ T cells.

The clonotype was recovered from a woman in her late teens or twenties in good health. Sample: PBMCs. J is TRBJ2-1 and V is TRBV7-9; perhaps D is TRBD1 or TRBD2 (5 bases each). The CDR3 protein is CASSLRDQIDEQFF. The CDR3, as DNA: TGTGCCAGCAGCCTAAGGGACCAGATAGATGAGCAGTTCTTC. Full variable domain (remainder filled in from reference TRBV7-9 and TRBJ2-1): DTGVSQNPRHKITKRGQNVTFRCDPISEHNRLYWYRQTLGQGPEFLTYFQNEAQLEKSRLLSDRFSAERPKGSFSTLEIQRTEQGDSAMYLCASSLRDQIDEQFFGPGTRLTVL.